This T cell receptor (beta chain) stems from a study of blood T cell repertoires in COVID-19 (dated by TCRdb to 2019 to 2021). Turning to the overall study: Samples covering the acute and convalescent phases of COVID-19 were provided by collaborators in the United States, Italy and Spain. The material from the prospective study consisted of cDNA or gDNA derived from T cells, B-cell-depleted T cells, or PBMCs. The dataset comprised deeply sampled blood TCRbeta repertoires from subjects exposed to, actively infected with, or recovered from COVID-19. A freely available public database, intended as a resource for researchers studying the immune response to SARS-CoV-2, is where the repertoires were released. The samples were drawn from the first 160 participants of the ongoing ImmuneRACE study and from under 1,500 subjects provided by 6 global collaborators. A de-identified subject ID, COVID-19 status, age in years and sex were almost always included in the sample metadata. Where HLA class I and class II types were available, the types were taken from metadata supplied by the sample provider, not from assay-based typing. Broad study findings and their caveats: How much clinical and demographic metadata was included differed by source and by participant, and the metadata was provided uncurated.

Regarding this clone: The clone's antigen remains unknown. Within one base of it there is no much larger clone, and no base qualities were kept.

The germline V gene gives CDR1 as MGHRA and CDR2 as YSYEKL. Trimming at the junction amounts to 0 bases on V and 0 bases on J, and the germline ends lie 11 bases apart. Counted from cysteine to phenylalanine, this CDR3 has 16 amino acids. Only the CDR3 DNA is retained, 48 bases long and in frame from the first base. TCRbeta CDR3 regions were amplified from genomic DNA using the immunoSEQ Assay, a bias-controlled multiplex PCR. The paper's data handling went like this. Nucleated cell counts per sample were estimated from amplification of reference gene primers within the assay. Sequence reads were collapsed and filtered to measure the absolute abundance of every unique TCRbeta CDR3 rearrangement. For each sample, productive Simpson clonality was calculated as the square root of Simpson's diversity index across productive rearrangements. TCRdb limited this immuneACCESS table to in-frame rearrangements with V and J called. A share of clones is missing; checked studies link under half to unresolved V genes, and the rest is unexplained. V, J and clone size are those of that table, while D and trimming were read from the DNA. For this sample the table gives roughly 330,000 clones, of which around 87% were detected only once. The biggest ten clones account for 5.3% of the sample.

Participants in the prospective study were aged roughly 18 to 100 years, lived in 20 to 30 United States geographic areas, and enrolled through a virtual design. To assign participants to cohorts, the prospective study relied on clinical history that participants themselves reported in a screening survey and a study questionnaire. For ImmuneRACE Cohort 3, a participant was defined as recovered based on two consecutive negative NP/OP PCR tests, clearance by a healthcare professional, or resolution of symptoms. Mobile phlebotomists in the prospective study collected whole blood, serum and a nasopharyngeal or oropharyngeal swab from every participant. Participants in the prospective study had the option to provide additional blood draws and questionnaires over a roughly 2-month period. Before DNA extraction, prospective study blood samples were shipped either frozen or at room temperature.

The V and J genes are TRBV4-1 and TRBJ1-2; TRBD1 might be the D gene, on 5 matching bases. Source material: PBMCs or T cells enriched from blood (not recorded which). This TCR derives from a woman aged 25 to 39 who had recovered from COVID-19. The CDR3 sequence is CASSQEPGLSNYGYTF. The DNA sequence is TGCGCCAGCAGCCAAGAGCCAGGGCTCTCTAACTATGGCTACACCTTC.